The 7 T cell receptor beta chains below were found in one sample sequenced in a study of T cells in Graves' hyperthyroidism and ophthalmopathy. RNA transcripts provided the source from which TCR beta CDR3 regions were amplified. RT-PCR in the first round (using the HTBI primer set) targeted the TCR CDR3. TCRdb used MiXCR to reprocess the multiplex PCR reads, holding one entry per CDR3 protein. The data show 300,000 to 400,000 distinct CDR3 sequences, under 25% seen once. The sequenced sample consisted of blood. These receptors were taken from a woman between 45 and 60 years old with Graves' hyperthyroidism.

This chain links TRBV14 with TRBJ2-7; D not resolved. CDR1 and CDR2 from the germline V gene are SGHDN and FVKESK. The CDR3 runs to 12 residues. V lost 3 bases to trimming and J lost 4 bases, with 7 bases between them. CDR3 sequence: CASSHFPYEQYF. The CDR3 DNA follows: TGTGCCAGCAGCCATTTCCCATACGAGCAGTACTTC.

Many counts were recorded for this clonotype. This chain joins TRBV28 and TRBJ2-4; 7 positions match TRBD1. Per the germline V gene, CDR1 is MDHEN and CDR2 is SYDVKM. This CDR3 has 16 amino acids. V gave up 5 bases and J gave up 1 base; unmatched junction bases: 8. This CDR3 is CASSHGQVDAKNIQYF. Here the CDR3 DNA reads TGTGCCAGCAGTCATGGACAGGTCGACGCCAAAAACATTCAGTACTTC.

The CDR3 here is CASSLRGALSGEQYF. The DNA of the CDR3 is TGCGCCAGCAGCTTGAGGGGGGCGCTTTCGGGGGAGCAGTACTTC. The chain carries TRBV5-1 and TRBJ2-7; either TRBD1 or TRBD2 may supply D (6 bases each). The germline V gene encodes CDR1 SGHRS and CDR2 YFSETQ. Trimming took off 1 base at V and 7 bases at J, with 18 bases between the two ends. The CDR3 extends over 15 amino acids.

This rearrangement joins TRBV7-9 to TRBJ2-7; no definite D call. The CDR3 sequence is 14 residues long. The V and J ends lost 5 bases and 3 bases respectively, with 14 bases between them. CDR1 and CDR2 from the germline V gene are SEHNR and FQNEAQ (reference sequence). CDR3 protein: CASSLAGSGYEQYF. The CDR3 nucleotides are TGTGCCAGCAGCCTCGCCGGTTCGGGCTACGAGCAGTACTTC.

This clonotype was detected only a few times. This rearrangement joins TRBV7-6 to TRBJ2-1; no firm D call. Germline V gene lookup returns CDR1 SGHVS and CDR2 FNYEAQ. The CDR3 totals 18 residues. V was pared by 5 bases and J by 7 bases, with 27 bases between. Written as DNA, the CDR3 is TGTGCCAGCAGCCGATTTAAGGGCAAATTGAAGGTGGTTAATGAGCAGTTCTTC. It is translated as CASSRFKGKLKVVNEQFF.

This clonotype was counted many times. The rearrangement joins TRBV3-1 to TRBJ1-1; 11 bases map to TRBD1. J gave up 3 bases and V 4 bases, and 10 bases lay outside the gene matches. The V gene's germline CDR1 is LGHDT and CDR2 YNNKEL (reference sequence). The CDR3 has 17 amino acids. The CDR3 region is CASSPRPGTGGHTEAFF. The CDR3 DNA reads TGTGCCAGCAGCCCTCGTCCCGGGACAGGGGGGCACACTGAAGCTTTCTTT.

The CDR3 DNA sequence: TGTGCCAGCTCACCACCGGTCCTCACAGATACGCAGTATTTT. Residues: CASSPPVLTDTQYF. The chain uses TRBV18 and TRBJ2-3; D unclear. With 0 bases removed from V and 2 bases from J, the gap between germline ends came to 6 bases. Germline CDR1 is KGHSH and CDR2 is LQKENI. The CDR3 runs 14 residues.